Below are 26 T cell receptor beta chains sequenced from a single sample in a study of cytomegalovirus exposure and HLA in healthy donors. Clones were sequenced by immunoSEQ multiplex PCR, and TCRdb holds only the in-frame ones, with some missing. The sample has about 160,000 clones; 80% to 90% are singletons. Source material: PBMCs. The receptors originated from a woman under 40 in good health and CMV-seronegative.

The chain is built from TRBV6-1 and TRBJ2-6; D possibly corresponds to TRBD1 (5 bases). Germline V lookup: CDR1 MNHNS, CDR2 SASEGT. The CDR3 has 17 amino acids. Trimming pared 4 bases from V and 4 bases from J, leaving 17 bases between. CDR3: CASSVPVQVLGANVLTF. CDR3 coding DNA: TGTGCCAGCAGTGTGCCGGTACAGGTTTTGGGGGCCAACGTCCTGACTTTC.

The J gene is TRBJ2-5, the V gene TRBV2; 9 positions match TRBD2. Germline CDR1 reads SNHLY; CDR2 reads FYNNEI. The CDR3 runs to 14 residues. V lost 4 bases, J lost 6 bases, and 6 bases stayed unmatched. CDR3 in amino acids: CASSVGGGAQTQYF. The CDR3 DNA is TGTGCCAGCAGTGTTGGCGGGGGGGCCCAGACCCAGTACTTC.

This clone was recorded a few times. The V and J genes are TRBV19 and TRBJ1-5; D is ambiguous. CDR3 length: 13 residues. Between the trimmed V and J ends, which lost 4 bases and 7 bases, there was a span of 11 bases. The germline CDR1 and CDR2 sequences are LNHDA and SQIVND (reference sequence). The CDR3 nucleotides are TGTGCCAGTAGTACCCTTCGGGGACAGCCCCAGCATTTT. This translates into CASSTLRGQPQHF.

The genes are TRBV7-2 and TRBJ2-3, with unresolved D. Germline CDR1 SGHTA, CDR2 FQGNSA. Between the trimmed V and J ends, which lost 4 bases and 4 bases, there was a span of 12 bases. The CDR3 is 14 residues long. The CDR3 spells CASSSPLVADTQYF. The DNA for the CDR3 is TGTGCCAGCAGCTCCCCTTTGGTGGCAGATACGCAGTATTTT.

The J gene is TRBJ2-7, the V gene TRBV4-3; D is uncertain. Germline V CDR1 and CDR2: LGHNA, YSLEER. V gave up 4 bases and J gave up 0 bases, with 13 bases separating them. This CDR3 comprises 15 residues. The CDR3: CASSPGLQPSYEQYF. The CDR3 region has the DNA TGCGCCAGCAGCCCTGGGCTGCAGCCCTCCTACGAGCAGTACTTC.

The table lists this clone with a few counts. This chain links TRBV15 with TRBJ1-6; a possible D gene is TRBD1 (6 bases). The CDR3 totals 14 residues. Per germline, CDR1 LNHNV and CDR2 YYDKDF (reference sequence). The ends were cut back, 1 base at V and 11 bases at J, with 12 bases in the middle. The CDR3 sequence is CATSRVGGMTPLHF. The CDR3, as DNA: TGTGCCACCAGCAGAGTTGGGGGCATGACACCCCTCCACTTT. The whole variable domain, remainder taken from reference TRBV15 and TRBJ1-6, is DAMVIQNPRYQVTQFGKPVTLSCSQTLNHNVMYWYQQKSSQAPKLLFHYYDKDFNNEADTPDNFQSRRPNTSFCFLDIRSPGLGDTAMYLCATSRVGGMTPLHFGNGTRLTVT.

The chain has TRBV7-8 and TRBJ2-6, with unresolved D. V shed 10 bases and J shed 0 bases, with 13 bases lying between them. Looked up from germline, CDR1 is SGHVS and CDR2 is FQNEAQ. This CDR3 has 15 residues. As DNA, the CDR3 is TGTGCCACAGACCTCTTGGACTCTGGGGCCAACGTCCTGACTTTC. It translates to CATDLLDSGANVLTF.

The chain combines TRBV6-1 with TRBJ1-3, with a possible D match to TRBD1 (6 bases). This CDR3 spans 15 amino acids. Per germline, CDR1 MNHNS and CDR2 SASEGT. V lost 3 bases and J lost 8, with 17 bases in between. As DNA, the CDR3 is TGTGCCAGCAGTGAGGAATCAGCAGGGGTTTACACCATATATTTT. It translates to CASSEESAGVYTIYF.

The chain links TRBV19 to TRBJ2-7; D remains ambiguous. V lost 4 bases, J lost 7 bases, and 11 bases lay in between. The CDR3 runs 12 residues. Germline CDR1 and CDR2: LNHDA and SQIVND (reference sequence). In DNA form, the CDR3 reads TGTGCCAGTAGTAGGGTCGGCAATGAGCAGTACTTC. Its protein product is CASSRVGNEQYF.

The chain uses TRBV28 and TRBJ2-7; D uncertain. The V end was cut by 3 bases, the J end by 1 base, with 4 bases between. The germline V gene has CDR1 MDHEN and CDR2 SYDVKM. This CDR3 contains 12 residues. The chain's CDR3 is CASSLESYEQYF. CDR3 coding DNA: TGTGCCAGCAGTTTGGAGTCCTACGAGCAGTACTTC.

The genes are TRBV5-1 and TRBJ2-1; a possible D gene is TRBD2 (7 bases). Germline V gene data show CDR1 as SGHRS and CDR2 as YFSETQ. V was shortened by 1 base and J by 8 bases, with 10 bases between the two germline ends. The CDR3 runs 13 residues. DNA of the CDR3: TGCGCCAGCAGCTTGATCGGGGGGCATGAGCAGTTCTTC. It is translated as CASSLIGGHEQFF.

The chain uses TRBV30 and TRBJ2-1, with 10 bases aligning to TRBD2. J lost 10 bases, V lost 4 bases, and 7 bases had no gene match. The germline CDR1 and CDR2 sequences are GTSNPN and SVGIG (reference sequence). There are 13 residues in the CDR3. The CDR3 is CAWNLAGGREQFF. CDR3 sequence (DNA): TGTGCCTGGAATTTAGCGGGAGGTCGCGAGCAGTTCTTC.

CDR3 in DNA: TGTGCCAGCTCTCGCAGTCCTCAACTAGCGGGAGGGACTGGGGCCAACGTCCTGACTTTC. It encodes CASSRSPQLAGGTGANVLTF. The chain couples TRBV18 to TRBJ2-6; 13 nucleotides match TRBD2. The trim removed 6 bases at V and 2 bases at J, leaving 13 bases unmatched. This CDR3 has 20 residues. Germline lookup yields CDR1 KGHSH and CDR2 LQKENI.

This clone was found once. The chain carries TRBV10-3 and TRBJ2-1, with TRBD2 identical over 12 bases. This CDR3 is 15 amino acids long. With 8 bases clipped from V and 4 bases from J, the junction kept 6 bases outside the gene matches. Per the germline V gene, CDR1 is ENHRY and CDR2 is SYGVKD. CDR3 bases: TGTGCCATCCGACTAGCGGGAGAACCGTACAATGAGCAGTTCTTC. It translates to CAIRLAGEPYNEQFF.

The V gene is TRBV6-1, the J gene TRBJ1-1; no clear D. CDR1 and CDR2 from the germline V gene are MNHNS and SASEGT. V was shortened by 5 bases and J by 1 base, with 5 bases between the two germline ends. The CDR3 is made up of 12 amino acids. DNA for the CDR3: TGTGCCAGCAGTCGACAGAACACTGAAGCTTTCTTT. This sequence encodes CASSRQNTEAFF.

The chain combines TRBV10-3 with TRBJ1-1; the D is unclear. The germline V gene has CDR1 ENHRY and CDR2 SYGVKD. The CDR3 totals 13 residues. Trimming removed 4 bases from V and 5 bases from J, with 11 bases in between. The CDR3, as DNA: TGTGCCATCAGTGGGAAGGGAGGAACTGAAGCTTTCTTT. It specifies CAISGKGGTEAFF.

This clone was observed a handful of times. The chain links TRBV5-5 to TRBJ1-1; D is possibly TRBD1 (5 bases). The germline CDR1 and CDR2 sequences are SGHKS and YYEKEE (reference sequence). This CDR3 spans 11 amino acids. V lost 0 bases, J lost 8 bases, and 5 bases lay in between. DNA for the CDR3: TGTGCCAGCAGCTTGGGACAGGAAGCTTTCTTT. Amino acids: CASSLGQEAFF.

The V call is TRBV27, the J call TRBJ2-3; D call uncertain. Germline CDR1 and CDR2: MNHEY and SMNVEV (reference sequence). Trimming left V 3 bases short and J 3 bases short, with 10 bases between. The CDR3 length is 14 residues. Written as DNA, the CDR3 is TGTGCCAGCAGTTTCCGGGTGAGGACAGATACGCAGTATTTT. The encoded protein is CASSFRVRTDTQYF.

The chain recombines TRBV15 with TRBJ2-3; D is uncertain. Trimming stripped 0 bases from V and 2 bases from J, with 18 bases between. Germline loops: CDR1 LNHNV, CDR2 YYDKDF (reference sequence). The CDR3 contains 18 residues. CDR3 region: CATSRDRGPDLDTDTQYF. Here the CDR3 DNA reads TGTGCCACCAGCAGAGATCGAGGTCCCGATCTCGACACAGATACGCAGTATTTT.

The chain couples TRBV7-9 to TRBJ1-2; D call uncertain. This CDR3 has 14 amino acids. The ends were cut back, 4 bases at V and 5 bases at J, with 14 bases in the middle. Germline-derived CDR1 and CDR2 are SEHNR and FQNEAQ (reference sequence). The CDR3 here is CASSSYPEEYGYTF. Written as DNA, the CDR3 is TGTGCCAGCAGCTCCTACCCGGAAGAGTATGGCTACACCTTC. The full variable domain, its missing parts supplied by reference TRBV7-9 and TRBJ1-2, is DTGVSQNPRHKITKRGQNVTFRCDPISEHNRLYWYRQTLGQGPEFLTYFQNEAQLEKSRLLSDRFSAERPKGSFSTLEIQRTEQGDSAMYLCASSSYPEEYGYTFGSGTRLTVV.

The gene calls are TRBV19 and TRBJ2-7; D gene uncertain. The ends were cut back, 6 bases at V and 0 bases at J, with 9 bases in the middle. Germline V gene data show CDR1 as LNHDA and CDR2 as SQIVND (reference sequence). The CDR3 totals 13 residues. CDR3 bases: TGTGCCAGTAGCGGTAGGGTCTCCTACGAGCAGTACTTC. It translates to CASSGRVSYEQYF.

The chain joins TRBV5-6 to TRBJ2-5, with 8 bases matching TRBD2. There are 17 residues in the CDR3. CDR1 is SGHDT, CDR2 YYEEEE, per germline. J was trimmed by 5 bases and V by 0 bases; bases with no gene match: 12. CDR3 sequence reads: CASSLASAGGRWETQYF. Here the CDR3 DNA reads TGTGCCAGCAGCTTGGCTAGTGCGGGAGGTCGGTGGGAGACCCAGTACTTC.

V gene TRBV28 combines with J gene TRBJ2-7, with a tentative D call TRBD2 (6 bases). Germline CDR1 MDHEN, CDR2 SYDVKM. Trimming pared 3 bases from V and 9 bases from J, leaving 15 bases between. The CDR3 length is 13 residues. CDR3 loop: CASSLAAEGGQYF. CDR3 sequence (DNA): TGTGCCAGCAGTTTGGCGGCGGAGGGTGGGCAGTACTTC.

This chain connects TRBV27 to TRBJ2-7, with 9 bases that match TRBD1. J lost 6 bases, V lost 5 bases, and 5 bases had no gene match. CDR3 size: 13 residues. Germline CDR1 reads MNHEY; CDR2 reads SMNVEV (reference sequence). Here the CDR3 DNA reads TGTGCCAGCAGTCCGGGACAGGGAGGCGAGCAGTACTTC. It yields the protein CASSPGQGGEQYF.

This chain connects TRBV7-3 to TRBJ2-3, with D perhaps TRBD1 (7 bases). The CDR3 sequence is 16 residues long. V lost 5 bases and J lost 2, with 17 bases in between. The germline CDR1 and CDR2 sequences are SGHTA and FQGTGA. The CDR3 reads CASSPGQDYYTDTQYF. The CDR3 DNA reads as TGTGCCAGCAGCCCCGGACAGGACTATTACACAGATACGCAGTATTTT.

The chain couples TRBV5-1 to TRBJ2-3, with D tentatively TRBD1 (6 bases). The CDR3 is made up of 14 amino acids. Germline-derived CDR1 and CDR2 are SGHRS and YFSETQ. V lost 4 bases and J 2 bases, leaving 11 bases between the germline ends. The CDR3 DNA sequence: TGCGCCAGCAGCCGGGACAACCCCACAGATACGCAGTATTTT. It encodes CASSRDNPTDTQYF.